This is a list of T cell receptor beta chains from one sample in a study of T-cell reconstitution after alpha-beta-depleted transplantation in children. TCRdb independently ran MiXCR on the PCR reads; one entry per CDR3 protein. Of about 250,000 distinct CDR3 sequences listed, about 24% are singletons. The sequences come from PBMCs, mostly from graft donor cells, collected 360 days after TCRalphabeta/CD19-depleted stem cell transplant. These receptors all come from a female patient between 2 and 15 years old who had a stem cell transplant for congenital amegakaryocytic thrombocytopenia, so the T cells may come from the graft donor. Both conserved end residues are trimmed from each CDR3.

V gene,J gene,CDR3 protein
TRBV4-1,TRBJ2-7,ASSQGSSYEQY
TRBV7-2,TRBJ2-2,ASSSRVLVHGELF
TRBV30,TRBJ2-1,AVRSGAAYNEQF
TRBV29-1,TRBJ2-3,SVEPVLAGVTDTQY
TRBV20-1,TRBJ2-3,SARDRVGGARDTQY
TRBV29-1,TRBJ2-1,SVEQTTNEQF
TRBV14,TRBJ2-1,ASSPRWTRVSEQF
TRBV19,TRBJ2-2,ASSRSPGLRNTGELF
TRBV5-1,TRBJ2-5,ASTSSPGVVETQY
TRBV4-2,TRBJ2-3,ASSQGPHGGRGDTQY
TRBV12-3/TRBV12-4,TRBJ2-5,ASSLGDRVWETQY
TRBV20-1,TRBJ2-7,SADGTDSYEQY
TRBV7-2,TRBJ2-2,ASSLSSGGANGELF
TRBV12-3/TRBV12-4,TRBJ2-7,ASSATATYEQY
TRBV28,TRBJ2-7,ATTGWSYEQY
TRBV2,TRBJ2-5,ASLGTAGPQY
TRBV6-2/TRBV6-3,TRBJ2-7,ASSYAIGLKTYEQY
TRBV20-1,TRBJ2-3,SARVGLRTQY
TRBV6-1,TRBJ2-7,ASRKLAGDTYEQY
TRBV19,TRBJ2-1,ASTSGTGARNEQF
TRBV12-3/TRBV12-4,TRBJ1-3,ASRRTGVMYPNSIY
TRBV5-1,TRBJ2-2,ASSLTSPANTGELF
TRBV12-3/TRBV12-4,TRBJ2-1,ASSLGASGIYNEQF
TRBV15,TRBJ2-5,ATSRDRAGPKETQY
TRBV10-3,TRBJ2-3,AISEPRSPDTQY
TRBV2,TRBJ2-6,ASRPGSSGANVLT
TRBV6-1,TRBJ1-5,ASLPIHGQPQH
TRBV6-1,TRBJ1-6,ASSEALRLGSPLH
TRBV28,TRBJ2-2,ASSWVTGTTNTGELF
TRBV4-2,TRBJ2-2,ASSLMDRDTGELF
TRBV29-1,TRBJ2-7,SARTLRTGNPYEQY
TRBV3-1,TRBJ2-5,ASSQVGAFETQY